Sequencing of this T cell receptor (beta chain) was carried out in a study of beta chain features in type 1 diabetes. Expressed TCRB transcripts got sequenced, as all isolated RNA was reverse transcribed. Clones were sequenced by immunoSEQ multiplex PCR, and TCRdb holds only the in-frame ones, with some missing. Of around 330,000 clones in the sample, approximately 10% were seen once. This clone was seen only a few times. Sequencing input: naive CD4+ T cells from blood. The TCR comes from a woman aged 25 to 39 in good health.

The chain's CDR3 is CASSFEQNYGYTF. The CDR3 DNA reads as TGTGCCAGCAGCTTCGAACAGAACTATGGCTACACCTTC. The chain couples TRBV7-9 to TRBJ1-2; D not certain. Trimming took 3 bases from V and 2 from J, leaving 7 bases between them. The CDR3 has 13 amino acids. Germline CDR1 is SEHNR and CDR2 is FQNEAQ (reference sequence).